A selection of T cell receptor beta chains follows, all from one sample in a study of shared clonotypes between healthy human individuals. Only in-frame clones appear in the TCRdb table, and some are missing; sequencing was by immunoSEQ multiplex PCR. Among hundreds of thousands of clones listed, roughly 96% were seen once. Sequenced: memory CD8+ T cells sorted from blood. These receptors originate from a man aged 25-45 years in good health. The CDR3 runs from the conserved cysteine through the conserved F or W. Fields, in order: CDR3 length, J gene, V gene, D gene, clone size, CDR3 protein, CDR3 DNA. The D gene is left open where the match is weak. Expanded clones are given a class, and other clones once, few, many or no size at all.

cdr3_length: 18
j_call: TRBJ2-3
v_call: TRBV2
d_call: -
clone_size: -
cdr3_aa: CASSEFFSLGVNIDTQYF
cdr3_nt: TGTGCCAGCAGTGAATTTTTTTCATTGGGGGTTAACATAGATACGCAGTATTTT

cdr3_length: 15
j_call: TRBJ2-1
v_call: TRBV27
d_call: TRBD2
clone_size: -
cdr3_aa: CASSFGLAGDNEQFF
cdr3_nt: TGTGCCAGCAGTTTCGGACTAGCGGGAGACAATGAGCAGTTCTTC

cdr3_length: 16
j_call: TRBJ1-1
v_call: TRBV15
d_call: TRBD1
clone_size: -
cdr3_aa: CATSRGRQGRNTEAFF
cdr3_nt: TGTGCCACCAGCAGAGGTCGACAGGGGCGAAACACTGAAGCTTTCTTT

cdr3_length: 14
j_call: TRBJ2-7
v_call: TRBV6-1
d_call: TRBD1
clone_size: -
cdr3_aa: CASPYRDRGYEQYF
cdr3_nt: TGTGCCAGTCCATACAGGGACAGGGGATACGAGCAGTACTTC

cdr3_length: 14
j_call: TRBJ2-1
v_call: TRBV15
d_call: -
clone_size: -
cdr3_aa: CATSRDRGAREQFF
cdr3_nt: TGTGCCACCAGCAGAGATCGAGGGGCGCGGGAGCAGTTCTTC

cdr3_length: 18
j_call: TRBJ2-6
v_call: TRBV28
d_call: -
clone_size: -
cdr3_aa: CASSFYGSRSSGANVLTF
cdr3_nt: TGTGCCAGCAGTTTTTATGGCTCTCGGAGCTCTGGGGCCAACGTCCTGACTTTC

cdr3_length: 12
j_call: TRBJ2-7
v_call: TRBV5-1
d_call: TRBD1
clone_size: -
cdr3_aa: CASSESGTGLGF
cdr3_nt: TGCGCCAGCTCCGAATCCGGGACAGGGTTGGGCTTC

cdr3_length: 18
j_call: TRBJ2-2
v_call: TRBV13
d_call: -
clone_size: once
cdr3_aa: CASSLTPGTLRGTGELFF
cdr3_nt: TGTGCCAGCAGCCTCACACCAGGGACACTCCGAGGCACCGGGGAGCTGTTTTTT

cdr3_length: 14
j_call: TRBJ1-4
v_call: TRBV6-5
d_call: -
clone_size: once
cdr3_aa: CASSRTATNEKLFF
cdr3_nt: TGTGCCAGCAGTCGGACAGCAACTAATGAAAAACTGTTTTTT

cdr3_length: 14
j_call: TRBJ2-7
v_call: TRBV5-6
d_call: -
clone_size: -
cdr3_aa: CASSFRTESYEQYF
cdr3_nt: TGTGCCAGCAGCTTCCGGACGGAGAGCTACGAGCAGTACTTC

cdr3_length: 12
j_call: TRBJ2-5
v_call: TRBV25-1
d_call: -
clone_size: -
cdr3_aa: CASSGPRETQYF
cdr3_nt: TGTGCCAGCAGCGGGCCCCGAGAGACCCAGTACTTC

cdr3_length: 15
j_call: TRBJ2-7
v_call: TRBV29-1
d_call: TRBD2
clone_size: -
cdr3_aa: CSVEEVRREGYEQYF
cdr3_nt: TGCAGCGTTGAAGAAGTTCGGCGGGAGGGGTACGAGCAGTACTTC

cdr3_length: 15
j_call: TRBJ2-1
v_call: TRBV6-5
d_call: TRBD2
clone_size: -
cdr3_aa: CASSSGTSGRNEQFF
cdr3_nt: TGTGCCAGCAGTTCCGGGACTAGCGGGAGGAATGAGCAGTTCTTC

cdr3_length: 18
j_call: TRBJ2-7
v_call: TRBV6-4
d_call: TRBD2
clone_size: -
cdr3_aa: CASSDSATSGSFPYEQYF
cdr3_nt: TGTGCCAGCAGTGACTCCGCCACTAGCGGGAGTTTTCCCTACGAGCAGTACTTC

cdr3_length: 19
j_call: TRBJ2-1
v_call: TRBV4-1
d_call: TRBD2
clone_size: -
cdr3_aa: CASSRLAPVLAGVENEQFF
cdr3_nt: TGCGCCAGCAGCCGCCTGGCGCCCGTACTAGCGGGAGTGGAAAATGAGCAGTTCTTC

cdr3_length: 16
j_call: TRBJ2-7
v_call: TRBV4-1
d_call: -
clone_size: -
cdr3_aa: CASSPWLGGGPYEQYF
cdr3_nt: TGCGCCAGCAGCCCTTGGCTAGGGGGAGGGCCTTACGAGCAGTACTTC

cdr3_length: 13
j_call: TRBJ2-1
v_call: TRBV30
d_call: TRBD2
clone_size: -
cdr3_aa: CAWSASLAGEQFF
cdr3_nt: TGTGCCTGGAGTGCTAGCCTAGCGGGAGAGCAGTTCTTC

cdr3_length: 15
j_call: TRBJ2-7
v_call: TRBV4-1
d_call: TRBD1
clone_size: -
cdr3_aa: CASSLGQGRVYEQYF
cdr3_nt: TGCGCCAGCAGCCTCGGACAGGGGCGGGTCTACGAGCAGTACTTC

cdr3_length: 14
j_call: TRBJ2-2
v_call: TRBV4-1
d_call: -
clone_size: -
cdr3_aa: CASSRQTWAGELFF
cdr3_nt: TGCGCCAGCAGCCGCCAGACTTGGGCCGGGGAGCTGTTTTTT

cdr3_length: 13
j_call: TRBJ2-7
v_call: TRBV28
d_call: TRBD1
clone_size: few
cdr3_aa: CASSWDSSYEQYF
cdr3_nt: TGTGCCAGCAGTTGGGACAGCTCCTACGAGCAGTACTTC

cdr3_length: 17
j_call: TRBJ2-1
v_call: TRBV27
d_call: -
clone_size: -
cdr3_aa: CASSYPPGRRGYNEQFF
cdr3_nt: TGTGCCAGCAGTTACCCCCCAGGCCGCCGGGGTTACAATGAGCAGTTCTTC

cdr3_length: 16
j_call: TRBJ2-4
v_call: TRBV21-1
d_call: -
clone_size: -
cdr3_aa: CASSKDRGLAKNIQYF
cdr3_nt: TGTGCCAGCAGCAAAGACAGGGGGCTAGCCAAAAACATTCAGTACTTC

cdr3_length: 14
j_call: TRBJ2-7
v_call: TRBV5-5
d_call: TRBD1
clone_size: -
cdr3_aa: CASSRPGQFHEQYF
cdr3_nt: TGTGCCAGCAGCCGGCCGGGACAGTTTCACGAGCAGTACTTC

cdr3_length: 12
j_call: TRBJ2-2
v_call: TRBV5-4
d_call: -
clone_size: once
cdr3_aa: CASSLITGELFF
cdr3_nt: TGTGCCAGCAGCTTAATCACCGGGGAGCTGTTTTTT

cdr3_length: 14
j_call: TRBJ2-2
v_call: TRBV4-1
d_call: -
clone_size: -
cdr3_aa: CASSQRNRDGELFF
cdr3_nt: TGCGCCAGCAGTCAAAGAAACAGGGACGGGGAGCTGTTTTTT

cdr3_length: 14
j_call: TRBJ2-3
v_call: TRBV25-1
d_call: -
clone_size: -
cdr3_aa: CASSELYRTDTQYF
cdr3_nt: TGTGCCAGCAGTGAATTGTACCGCACAGATACGCAGTATTTT

cdr3_length: 11
j_call: TRBJ1-2
v_call: TRBV29-1
d_call: TRBD1
clone_size: once
cdr3_aa: CSAWTGPGYTF
cdr3_nt: TGCAGCGCCTGGACAGGGCCCGGCTACACCTTC

cdr3_length: 12
j_call: TRBJ1-2
v_call: TRBV6-1
d_call: -
clone_size: -
cdr3_aa: CASSDRDYGYTF
cdr3_nt: TGTGCCAGCAGTGACAGGGACTATGGCTACACCTTC

cdr3_length: 15
j_call: TRBJ2-5
v_call: TRBV9
d_call: TRBD2
clone_size: -
cdr3_aa: CASSVDSGRGETQYF
cdr3_nt: TGTGCCAGCAGCGTAGACAGCGGGAGGGGTGAGACCCAGTACTTC

cdr3_length: 12
j_call: TRBJ2-1
v_call: TRBV30
d_call: -
clone_size: -
cdr3_aa: CAWSRVYNEQFF
cdr3_nt: TGTGCCTGGAGTAGGGTATACAATGAGCAGTTCTTC

cdr3_length: 16
j_call: TRBJ2-1
v_call: TRBV18
d_call: -
clone_size: -
cdr3_aa: CASSPSRGRGTNEQFF
cdr3_nt: TGTGCCAGCTCACCGAGCAGGGGGAGGGGGACCAATGAGCAGTTCTTC

cdr3_length: 16
j_call: TRBJ2-7
v_call: TRBV7-9
d_call: -
clone_size: -
cdr3_aa: CASSETKEGYSYEQYF
cdr3_nt: TGTGCCAGCAGCGAGACTAAGGAGGGATACTCCTACGAGCAGTACTTC

cdr3_length: 13
j_call: TRBJ2-7
v_call: TRBV29-1
d_call: -
clone_size: -
cdr3_aa: CSGSPGNSYEQYF
cdr3_nt: TGCAGCGGGAGCCCCGGGAACTCCTACGAGCAGTACTTC

cdr3_length: 17
j_call: TRBJ1-5
v_call: TRBV30
d_call: -
clone_size: -
cdr3_aa: CAWSKRVIGPDNQPQHF
cdr3_nt: TGTGCCTGGAGTAAGCGTGTGATAGGGCCGGACAATCAGCCCCAGCATTTT

cdr3_length: 16
j_call: TRBJ1-5
v_call: TRBV19
d_call: -
clone_size: -
cdr3_aa: CASSTLTGLSNQPQHF
cdr3_nt: TGTGCCAGTAGTACCCTTACAGGTTTGAGCAATCAGCCCCAGCATTTT

cdr3_length: 16
j_call: TRBJ2-1
v_call: TRBV11-2
d_call: -
clone_size: -
cdr3_aa: CASSLGRDSSYNEQFF
cdr3_nt: TGTGCCAGCAGCTTAGGCCGGGACTCTTCCTACAATGAGCAGTTCTTC

cdr3_length: 15
j_call: TRBJ2-2
v_call: TRBV4-1
d_call: TRBD2
clone_size: -
cdr3_aa: CASSQESGRAGELFF
cdr3_nt: TGCGCCAGCAGCCAAGAGAGCGGGAGGGCCGGGGAGCTGTTTTTT

cdr3_length: 16
j_call: TRBJ2-1
v_call: TRBV5-1
d_call: -
clone_size: -
cdr3_aa: CASSFELRNSYNEQFF
cdr3_nt: TGCGCCAGCAGCTTCGAGCTCCGGAACTCCTACAATGAGCAGTTCTTC

cdr3_length: 16
j_call: TRBJ2-3
v_call: TRBV30
d_call: TRBD2
clone_size: -
cdr3_aa: CAWKPSGSLRGDTQYF
cdr3_nt: TGTGCCTGGAAACCTAGCGGGAGTCTGAGGGGAGATACGCAGTATTTT

cdr3_length: 17
j_call: TRBJ1-3
v_call: TRBV4-1
d_call: -
clone_size: -
cdr3_aa: CASSRIVDVGSGNTIYF
cdr3_nt: TGCGCCAGCAGCCGTATCGTGGACGTCGGCTCTGGAAACACCATATATTTT

cdr3_length: 14
j_call: TRBJ1-5
v_call: TRBV6-5
d_call: -
clone_size: -
cdr3_aa: CASSTGLGVQPQHF
cdr3_nt: TGTGCCAGCAGTACGGGCCTCGGGGTCCAGCCCCAGCATTTT

cdr3_length: 18
j_call: TRBJ2-1
v_call: TRBV5-1
d_call: TRBD2
clone_size: -
cdr3_aa: CASSLASGSFYWYNEQFF
cdr3_nt: TGCGCCAGCAGCTTGGCCAGCGGGAGTTTCTACTGGTACAATGAGCAGTTCTTC

cdr3_length: 16
j_call: TRBJ2-3
v_call: TRBV7-9
d_call: -
clone_size: -
cdr3_aa: CASSLRREASTDTQYF
cdr3_nt: TGTGCCAGCAGCTTAAGGCGGGAAGCCAGCACAGATACGCAGTATTTT

cdr3_length: 14
j_call: TRBJ2-1
v_call: TRBV9
d_call: -
clone_size: -
cdr3_aa: CASSVGVRDNEQFF
cdr3_nt: TGTGCCAGCAGCGTAGGCGTCAGGGACAATGAGCAGTTCTTC

cdr3_length: 15
j_call: TRBJ1-1
v_call: TRBV5-1
d_call: -
clone_size: -
cdr3_aa: CASGPLHGKDTEAFF
cdr3_nt: TGCGCCAGCGGCCCGTTACATGGGAAGGACACTGAAGCTTTCTTT

cdr3_length: 16
j_call: TRBJ2-2
v_call: TRBV7-8
d_call: TRBD2
clone_size: -
cdr3_aa: CASFRTSGDYTGELFF
cdr3_nt: TGTGCCAGCTTCAGGACTAGCGGAGATTACACCGGGGAGCTGTTTTTT

cdr3_length: 14
j_call: TRBJ1-1
v_call: TRBV23-1
d_call: -
clone_size: -
cdr3_aa: CASSPGGQNTEAFF
cdr3_nt: TGCGCCAGCAGTCCCGGGGGACAGAACACTGAAGCTTTCTTT

cdr3_length: 16
j_call: TRBJ2-5
v_call: TRBV10-2
d_call: TRBD2
clone_size: once
cdr3_aa: CASSESWGLAWETQYF
cdr3_nt: TGCGCCAGCAGTGAGTCGTGGGGACTAGCGTGGGAGACCCAGTACTTC